A single sample is the source of the 19 T cell receptor beta chains below, sequenced in a study of blood T cells in healthy people across ages. Using a J-beta primer mix together with a sample-barcoded 5' primer, a second PCR was run for about 6 to 11 cycles. TCRdb redid the calling of the 5' RACE reads with MiXCR, one entry per CDR3 protein. The sample includes 600,000 to 650,000 distinct CDR3 sequences, approximately 50% of them seen just once. What was sequenced was blood. The source of these receptors is a man between 60 and 70 years old in good health.

V and J are TRBV25-1 and TRBJ1-2, with D tentatively TRBD1 (5 bases). Germline CDR1 MGHDK, CDR2 SYGVNS. CDR3 length equals 15 residues. Trimming left V 2 bases short and J 6 bases short, with 16 bases between. This chain's CDR3 is CASSEPGGSRDGYTF. The CDR3 coding sequence is TGTGCCAGCAGTGAACCGGGGGGGAGTAGGGATGGCTACACCTTC.

This clonotype was seen only a few times. The chain carries TRBV9 and TRBJ2-5; 7 nucleotides line up with TRBD2. The CDR3 runs 17 residues. Germline CDR1 is SGDLS and CDR2 is YYNGEE. Germline trimming cut 0 bases from V and 4 bases from J; bases unmatched to any gene: 12. CDR3 region: CASSVGTSRGRGETQYF. CDR3 in DNA: TGTGCCAGCAGCGTAGGAACGAGTCGGGGGAGGGGAGAGACCCAGTACTTC.

The chain couples TRBV27 to TRBJ1-2, with a possible D match to TRBD1 (5 bases). V lost 3 bases and J 4 bases, leaving 9 bases between the germline ends. The CDR3 extends over 13 amino acids. The germline gives CDR1 MNHEY, CDR2 SMNVEV (reference sequence). The chain's CDR3 is CASSFSGTYGYTF. DNA of the CDR3: TGTGCCAGCAGTTTTTCCGGGACCTATGGCTACACCTTC.

This sequence joins TRBV5-1 and TRBJ2-3; 11 bases align to TRBD2. V shed 3 bases, J shed 4 bases, and the junction held 4 bases outside the gene matches. Per the germline V gene, CDR1 is SGHRS and CDR2 is YFSETQ. The CDR3 covers 15 residues. CDR3 loop: CASSYTSGGPDTQYF. The CDR3 region has the DNA TGCGCCAGCAGCTACACTAGCGGGGGCCCAGATACGCAGTATTTT.

This clonotype was counted only a few times. The chain carries TRBV12-3 or TRBV12-4 and TRBJ2-1, with 11 nucleotides matching TRBD2. The CDR3 loop spans 15 amino acids. After removal of 3 bases from V and 6 bases from J, the junction contained 4 bases not matched to a gene. Here the CDR3 reads CASSFSSGGFNEQFF. For the CDR3, the DNA is TGTGCCAGCAGTTTCTCTAGCGGGGGGTTCAATGAGCAGTTCTTC.

This sequence joins TRBV6-2 or TRBV6-3 and TRBJ2-7; a possible D gene is TRBD2 (6 bases). Trimming stripped 4 bases from V and 2 bases from J, with 18 bases between. The CDR3 has 16 amino acids. Germline V gene sequence: CDR1 MNHEY, CDR2 SVGEGT. In DNA, the CDR3 is TGTGCCAGCAGTTCCCAGAGCGGGTCCACCACCTACGAGCAGTACTTC. It codes for CASSSQSGSTTYEQYF.

The V gene is TRBV5-4, the J gene TRBJ2-5; 8 positions match TRBD2. The J segment lost 0 bases and the V segment lost 4 bases, leaving 5 bases of the junction unmatched. The V gene's germline CDR1 is SGHNT and CDR2 YYREEE (reference sequence). CDR3 length equals 15 residues. The CDR3 is CASSPGGPYQETQYF. CDR3 sequence (DNA): TGTGCCAGCAGCCCGGGGGGGCCTTACCAAGAGACCCAGTACTTC.

The chain recombines TRBV3-1 with TRBJ2-1; the D gene is possibly TRBD2 (5 bases). Trimming removed 2 bases from V and 9 bases from J, with 14 bases in between. This CDR3 contains 14 residues. Looked up from germline, CDR1 is LGHDT and CDR2 is YNNKEL (reference sequence). The CDR3 sequence is CASSQNSEGFEQFF. CDR3 sequence (DNA): TGTGCCAGCAGCCAAAATTCCGAGGGCTTTGAGCAGTTCTTC.

A remark on this clonotype: One junction end does not reproduce the germline sequence, and a read error may be involved. The V call is TRBV6-5, the J call TRBJ1-6; TRBD1 is a possible D gene (5 bases). The CDR3 runs to 13 residues. Germline values: CDR1 MNHEY, CDR2 SVGAGI. This CDR3 is CVSKRGKNSPLHF. CDR3 sequence (DNA): TGTGTCAGCAAAAGGGGAAAAAATTCACCCCTCCACTTT.

This clonotype occurred once. The gene calls are TRBV5-1 and TRBJ2-3, with TRBD1 identical over 11 bases. This CDR3 is 15 amino acids long. Unmatched junction bases numbered 6, after V lost 4 bases and J lost 5 bases. Germline V lookup: CDR1 SGHRS, CDR2 YFSETQ. For the CDR3, the DNA is TGCGCCAGCAGCATATCCGGGACAGGGGGAGATACGCAGTATTTT. Its protein is CASSISGTGGDTQYF.

This chain links TRBV28 with TRBJ2-5, with TRBD1 matching over 7 bases. V shed 3 bases and J 1 base; nucleotides not matched to a gene: 8. The CDR3 is 16 amino acids. Germline V lookup: CDR1 MDHEN, CDR2 SYDVKM. CDR3 amino acids: CASSLGDRVFQETQYF. The CDR3 region has the DNA TGTGCCAGCAGTTTGGGTGACAGGGTCTTCCAAGAGACCCAGTACTTC.

This clonotype was observed a few times. This chain joins TRBV12-3 or TRBV12-4 and TRBJ2-6, with D possibly TRBD2 on 5 matching bases. V lost 6 bases and J 4 bases, leaving 16 bases between the germline ends. The CDR3 covers 16 residues. The CDR3 region is CASRTPRGWGANVLTF. CDR3 sequence (DNA): TGTGCCAGCAGGACCCCACGGGGTTGGGGGGCCAACGTCCTGACTTTC.

The chain couples TRBV20-1 to TRBJ2-1, with 9 bases fitting TRBD1. The germline V gene has CDR1 DFQATT and CDR2 SNEGSKA (reference sequence). Trimming removed 5 bases from V and 4 bases from J; junction bases left unmatched: 6. The CDR3 has 14 residues. The CDR3 spells CSAPGQGPYNEQFF. The CDR3 bases are TGCAGTGCTCCCGGACAGGGGCCGTACAATGAGCAGTTCTTC.

This rearrangement joins TRBV28 to TRBJ1-2, with 7 positions matching TRBD1. The CDR3 has 14 amino acids. The junction had 8 bases not matched to a gene; V was cut back by 6 bases and J by 4 bases. The germline CDR1 and CDR2 sequences are MDHEN and SYDVKM. CDR3 sequence (DNA): TGTGCCAGCAGCCCAGGGGGAGACACCTATGGCTACACCTTC. Translated, it gives CASSPGGDTYGYTF.

J is TRBJ2-7 and V is TRBV5-1, with 8 positions matching TRBD2. CDR3 size: 15 residues. The germline V gene encodes CDR1 SGHRS and CDR2 YFSETQ. After removal of 4 bases from V and 2 bases from J, the junction contained 8 bases not matched to a gene. The CDR3 nucleotides are TGCGCCAGCAGCGCAATAGCGGGGCCCACCTACGAGCAGTACTTC. This sequence encodes CASSAIAGPTYEQYF.

Concerning this clonotype: Relative to the germline gene, one junction end is altered; a read error may explain this. J is TRBJ2-3 and V is TRBV28; 7 positions match TRBD1. The CDR3 covers 14 residues. The V gene's germline CDR1 is MDHEN and CDR2 SYDVKM. This CDR3 reads CVSSLEGALNTQYF. The CDR3 DNA follows: TGTGTCAGCAGTTTAGAGGGGGCTCTTAATACGCAGTATTTT.

The V and J genes are TRBV27 and TRBJ2-6; no firm D call. V was trimmed by 4 bases and J by 0 bases, leaving 4 bases between them. This CDR3 has 14 amino acids. Germline V gene lookup returns CDR1 MNHEY and CDR2 SMNVEV (reference sequence). CDR3 protein: CASSSTSGANVLTF. For the CDR3, the DNA is TGTGCCAGCAGTTCGACCTCTGGGGCCAACGTCCTGACTTTC.

The genes are TRBV6-1 and TRBJ2-4; the match to TRBD1 covers 7 bases. Germline V gene sequence: CDR1 MNHNS, CDR2 SASEGT. With 8 bases clipped from V and 0 bases from J, the junction kept 4 bases outside the gene matches. This CDR3 is 14 amino acids long. The CDR3: CASRDREAKNIQYF. DNA of the CDR3: TGTGCCAGCCGCGACAGGGAAGCCAAAAACATTCAGTACTTC.

This clonotype has only a few counts. The chain is built from TRBV11-2 and TRBJ1-4, with D unresolved. The CDR3 has 16 amino acids. Per germline, CDR1 SGHAT and CDR2 FQNNGV. Trimming stripped 2 bases from V and 2 bases from J, with 12 bases between. CDR3 amino acids: CASSLRPGSTNEKLFF. In DNA form, the CDR3 reads TGTGCCAGCAGCTTAAGGCCGGGCTCCACTAATGAAAAACTGTTTTTT.